The 8 T cell receptor beta chains presented below share a single source sample, sequenced in a study of T cells in localized non-small cell lung cancer. Measured with immunoSEQ multiplex PCR; TCRdb has only the in-frame clones, and not every one. The repertoire consists of 86,000 or so clones, with approximately 85% occurring once and the leading ten covering roughly 3%. The sample consisted of peripheral blood, taken before any cancer treatment. These TCRs come from a man aged 35-75 years with stage I lung adenocarcinoma.

Here the CDR3 DNA reads TGTGCCAGTAGTGGCCGGGACAGACCTAACTATGGCTACACCTTC. Translating it yields CASSGRDRPNYGYTF. The rearrangement joins TRBV19 to TRBJ1-2, with 7 positions matching TRBD1. The V and J ends lost 5 bases and 0 bases, in that order; junction bases with no gene match: 6. The CDR3 length is 15 residues. Germline V gene lookup returns CDR1 LNHDA and CDR2 SQIVND (reference sequence).

The DNA of the CDR3 is TGTGCCTGGACTAGCGGGGCCTTCTCCTACGAGCAGTACTTC. Protein: CAWTSGAFSYEQYF. The chain recombines TRBV30 with TRBJ2-7, with 9 bases fitting TRBD2. This CDR3 has 14 residues. The germline V gene has CDR1 GTSNPN and CDR2 SVGIG (reference sequence). Losses at the gene ends were 4 bases for V and 0 bases for J; bases not matched to a gene: 4.

The chain is built from TRBV5-1 and TRBJ2-3; D call uncertain. Germline V lookup: CDR1 SGHRS, CDR2 YFSETQ. CDR3 length equals 15 residues. Trimming cost V 0 bases and J 4 bases, with 12 bases left between them. This CDR3 is CASSLEAVLSDTQYF. The CDR3 DNA is TGCGCCAGCAGCTTGGAGGCCGTATTGTCAGATACGCAGTATTTT.

The chain employs TRBV19 and TRBJ2-4; maybe TRBD1 (5 bases). This CDR3 region has 15 residues. The V gene lost 2 bases and the J gene lost 1 base, with 9 bases spanning the gap. CDR1 and CDR2 (germline): LNHDA, SQIVND (reference sequence). CDR3 in amino acids: CASSIRSGAKNIQYF. In DNA, the CDR3 is TGTGCCAGTAGTATAAGATCAGGGGCCAAAAACATTCAGTACTTC.

The chain recombines TRBV7-2 with TRBJ2-5, with no clear D. CDR1 and CDR2 from the germline V gene are SGHTA and FQGNSA. The germline V and J ends were trimmed by 3 bases and 0 bases, with 2 bases remaining between them. The CDR3 sequence is 12 residues long. The CDR3 nucleotides read TGTGCCAGCAGCTTGTACCAAGAGACCCAGTACTTC. Translation gives CASSLYQETQYF. Supplemented by reference TRBV7-2 and TRBJ2-5, the full variable domain reads GAGVSQSPSNKVTEKGKDVELRCDPISGHTALYWYRQSLGQGLEFLIYFQGNSAPDKSGLPSDRFSAERTGGSVSTLTIQRTQQEDSAVYLCASSLYQETQYFGPGTRLLVL.

The V and J genes are TRBV11-3 and TRBJ2-7; 9 bases fit TRBD1. Germline V CDR1 and CDR2: SGHNT, YENEEA. J was trimmed by 3 bases and V by 1 base; bases with no gene match: 7. This CDR3 has 16 residues. The CDR3 coding sequence is TGTGCCAGCAGCTTAGTAGGGACAGGGAACCTCTACGAGCAGTACTTC. Its translation: CASSLVGTGNLYEQYF.

CDR3 protein: CASSPGLTYEQYF. The CDR3 DNA reads TGTGCCAGCAGCCCCGGACTTACCTACGAGCAGTACTTC. This chain connects TRBV7-9 to TRBJ2-7; the D gene is possibly TRBD2 (5 bases). Trimming removed 5 bases from V and 2 bases from J, with 10 bases in between. The germline V gene encodes CDR1 SEHNR and CDR2 FQNEAQ (reference sequence). The CDR3 consists of 13 residues.

This chain links TRBV10-3 with TRBJ1-5, with 7 positions matching TRBD1. J gave up 1 base and V 3 bases, and 9 bases lay outside the gene matches. Germline-derived CDR1 and CDR2 are ENHRY and SYGVKD. The CDR3 covers 17 residues. DNA for the CDR3: TGTGCCATCAGTGATACAGGGGAAGGAGGGAGCAATCAGCCCCAGCATTTT. Its translation: CAISDTGEGGSNQPQHF.